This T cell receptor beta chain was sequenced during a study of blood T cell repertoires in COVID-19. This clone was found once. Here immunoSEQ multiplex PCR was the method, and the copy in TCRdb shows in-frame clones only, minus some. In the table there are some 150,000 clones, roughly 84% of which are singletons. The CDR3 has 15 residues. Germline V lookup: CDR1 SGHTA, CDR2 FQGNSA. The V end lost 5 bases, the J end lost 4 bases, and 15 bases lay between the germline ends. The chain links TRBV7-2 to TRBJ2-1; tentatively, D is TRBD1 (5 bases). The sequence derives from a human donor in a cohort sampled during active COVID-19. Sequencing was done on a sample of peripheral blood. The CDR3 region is CASSHDSSTYNEQFF. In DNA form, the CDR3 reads TGTGCCAGCAGCCACGACAGCTCGACATACAATGAGCAGTTCTTC. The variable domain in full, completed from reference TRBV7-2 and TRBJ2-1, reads GAGVSQSPSNKVTEKGKDVELRCDPISGHTALYWYRQSLGQGLEFLIYFQGNSAPDKSGLPSDRFSAERTGGSVSTLTIQRTQQEDSAVYLCASSHDSSTYNEQFFGPGTRLTVL.